One and the same sample provided the 13 T cell receptor beta chains below, sequenced in a study of T-cell memory formation after mild COVID-19. One entry per CDR3 protein, called by TCRdb with MiXCR from the 5' RACE reads. Of about 560,000 distinct CDR3 sequences in the sample, roughly 17% were seen once. Specimen: PBMCs or a T cell subset sorted from them (not recorded which). Every receptor here comes from an adult woman who had mild COVID-19 (a few samples of this study predate the infection). Cell type and time point are not known.

The chain links TRBV15 to TRBJ1-2, with unresolved D. CDR3 size: 15 residues. The V end was cut by 4 bases, the J end by 5 bases, with 17 bases between. From germline, CDR1 is LNHNV and CDR2 YYDKDF (reference sequence). The CDR3 region has the DNA TGTGCCACCAGCAAGTGGGCAGGACCGTTTTATGGCTACACCTTC. It translates to CATSKWAGPFYGYTF.

This chain links TRBV7-6 with TRBJ1-2; 8 bases map to TRBD1. Germline lookup yields CDR1 SGHVS and CDR2 FNYEAQ. The V segment lost 5 bases and the J segment 1 base; nucleotides outside the gene matches: 12. This CDR3 is built from 17 residues. CDR3 coding DNA: TGTGCCAGCAGCCCCCTACCCCGGGACAGGCGTAACTATGGCTACACCTTC. This translates into CASSPLPRDRRNYGYTF.

This clonotype was counted a few times. The chain uses TRBV27 and TRBJ2-7; tentative D call: TRBD2 (5 bases). CDR1 is MNHEY, CDR2 SMNVEV, per germline (reference sequence). V lost 6 bases, J lost 1 base, and 13 bases lay in between. CDR3 size: 14 residues. The CDR3 DNA follows: TGTGCCAGCAGATACAAACGGGGTTCCTACGAGCAGTACTTC. This codes for CASRYKRGSYEQYF.

This clonotype has ten or more counts. The chain links TRBV9 to TRBJ2-7; 9 bases map to TRBD1. CDR3 size: 14 residues. Germline CDR1 is SGDLS and CDR2 is YYNGEE. Germline trimming cut 3 bases from V and 5 bases from J; bases unmatched to any gene: 6. CDR3 nucleotides: TGTGCCAGCAGCGCGGGACAGGGAAGGAACGAGCAGTACTTC. Its translation is CASSAGQGRNEQYF.

This clonotype was counted ten times or more. The chain links TRBV2 to TRBJ1-4; D is uncertain. The CDR3 is 16 residues long. Germline V gene lookup returns CDR1 SNHLY and CDR2 FYNNEI. Trimming shortened V by 0 bases and J by 1 base, and 9 bases separated the two germline ends. Here the CDR3 DNA reads TGTGCCAGCAGTGAAGCGCCCCTGGGAACTAATGAAAAACTGTTTTTT. Its protein product is CASSEAPLGTNEKLFF.

This clonotype was found a few times. The V gene is TRBV7-9, the J gene TRBJ1-1; D remains ambiguous. This CDR3 comprises 13 residues. Germline CDR1 is SEHNR and CDR2 is FQNEAQ (reference sequence). Between the trimmed V and J ends, which lost 8 bases and 3 bases, there was a span of 13 bases. CDR3: CASHALGYTEAFF. The CDR3 DNA is TGTGCCAGCCACGCATTGGGGTACACTGAAGCTTTCTTT.

In its sample, this clonotype was seen once. J is TRBJ1-2 and V is TRBV30; weak D call: TRBD1 (5 bases). This CDR3 comprises 13 residues. Germline V gene lookup returns CDR1 GTSNPN and CDR2 SVGIG (reference sequence). With 0 bases removed from V and 6 bases from J, the gap between germline ends came to 11 bases. The CDR3 protein is CAWSVQQVNGYTF. CDR3 DNA: TGTGCCTGGAGTGTACAACAGGTCAATGGCTACACCTTC.

This clonotype was found a few times. This chain uses TRBV12-3 or TRBV12-4 with TRBJ2-6; the D gene is possibly TRBD2 (5 bases). The germline V and J ends were trimmed by 5 bases and 1 base, with 9 bases remaining between them. This CDR3 has 15 amino acids. In nucleotides, the CDR3 is TGTGCCAGCAGTCCTGGACTGTCTGGGGCCAACGTCCTGACTTTC. It yields the protein CASSPGLSGANVLTF.

The chain couples TRBV7-8 to TRBJ1-1, with D hard to call. V lost 7 bases, J lost 1 base, and 13 bases lay in between. This CDR3 has 14 amino acids. The germline V gene encodes CDR1 SGHVS and CDR2 FQNEAQ. CDR3 sequence (DNA): TGTGCCAGCAAAAAGGATGAGGGGAACACTGAAGCTTTCTTT. Protein sequence: CASKKDEGNTEAFF.

This clonotype was recorded a few times. J is TRBJ2-3 and V is TRBV5-1, with D perhaps matching TRBD1 (6 bases). This CDR3 spans 15 amino acids. Trimming took off 5 bases at V and 3 bases at J, with 16 bases between the two ends. Germline V gene sequence: CDR1 SGHRS, CDR2 YFSETQ. CDR3 sequence reads: CASREGGRSTDTQYF. The DNA for the CDR3 is TGCGCCAGCAGGGAAGGGGGTCGAAGTACAGATACGCAGTATTTT.

J is TRBJ1-4 and V is TRBV5-1; 8 bases match TRBD1. This CDR3 spans 16 amino acids. Per germline, CDR1 SGHRS and CDR2 YFSETQ. V shed 4 bases and J 4 bases; nucleotides not matched to a gene: 9. The CDR3 loop reads CASSPTGQGGNEKLFF. In nucleotides, the CDR3 is TGCGCCAGCAGCCCAACCGGACAGGGTGGTAATGAAAAACTGTTTTTT.

The chain carries TRBV6-1 and TRBJ1-1, with D unclear. This CDR3 is built from 12 residues. Trimming shortened V by 8 bases and J by 5 bases, and 12 bases separated the two germline ends. Germline V gene data show CDR1 as MNHNS and CDR2 as SASEGT. In DNA, the CDR3 is TGTGCCAGCGGTCAAGTTTTAACTGAAGCTTTCTTT. Protein product: CASGQVLTEAFF.

This clonotype was picked up a small number of times. The chain employs TRBV7-2 and TRBJ2-7, with D possibly matching TRBD2 (5 bases). CDR1 is SGHTA, CDR2 FQGNSA, per germline. V gave up 4 bases and J gave up 3 bases, with 16 bases separating them. This CDR3 has 15 residues. The CDR3 sequence: CASSSNTGSFYEQYF. The DNA for the CDR3 is TGTGCCAGCAGCTCGAATACGGGATCATTCTACGAGCAGTACTTC.